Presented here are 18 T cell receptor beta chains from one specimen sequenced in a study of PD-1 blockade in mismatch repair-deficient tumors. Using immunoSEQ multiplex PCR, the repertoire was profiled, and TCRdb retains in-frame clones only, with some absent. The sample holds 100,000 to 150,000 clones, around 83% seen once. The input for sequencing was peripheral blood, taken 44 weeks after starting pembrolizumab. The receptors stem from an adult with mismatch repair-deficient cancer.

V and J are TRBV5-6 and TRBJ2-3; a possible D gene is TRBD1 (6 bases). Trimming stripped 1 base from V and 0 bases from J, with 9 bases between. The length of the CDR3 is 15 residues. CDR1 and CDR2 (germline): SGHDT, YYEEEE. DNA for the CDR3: TGTGCCAGCAGCTTGTTCGGACAGAGCACAGATACGCAGTATTTT. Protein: CASSLFGQSTDTQYF.

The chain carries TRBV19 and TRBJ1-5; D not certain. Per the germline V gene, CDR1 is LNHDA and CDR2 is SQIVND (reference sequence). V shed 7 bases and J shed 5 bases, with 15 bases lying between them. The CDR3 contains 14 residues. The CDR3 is CASNLGGNDQPQHF. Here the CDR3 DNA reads TGTGCCAGTAATTTAGGAGGGAATGATCAGCCCCAGCATTTT.

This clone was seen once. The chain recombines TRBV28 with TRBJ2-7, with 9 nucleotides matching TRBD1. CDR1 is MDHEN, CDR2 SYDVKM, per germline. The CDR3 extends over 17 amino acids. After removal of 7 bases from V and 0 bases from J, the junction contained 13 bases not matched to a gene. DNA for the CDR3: TGTGCCAGCAAGGGGACTCCTTGGGACAGGGACTCCTACGAGCAGTACTTC. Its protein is CASKGTPWDRDSYEQYF.

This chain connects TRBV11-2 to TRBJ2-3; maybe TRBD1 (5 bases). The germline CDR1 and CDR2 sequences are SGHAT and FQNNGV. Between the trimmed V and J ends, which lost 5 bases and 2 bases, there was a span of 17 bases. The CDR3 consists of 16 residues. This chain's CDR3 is CASSNPGLKFTDTQYF. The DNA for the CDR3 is TGTGCCAGCAGCAACCCAGGGCTTAAGTTCACAGATACGCAGTATTTT.

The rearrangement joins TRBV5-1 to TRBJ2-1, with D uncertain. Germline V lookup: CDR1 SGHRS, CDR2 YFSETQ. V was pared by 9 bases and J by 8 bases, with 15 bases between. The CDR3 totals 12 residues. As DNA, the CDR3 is TGCGCCACTAGGGTTTGGCGTGATGAGCAGTTCTTC. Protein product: CATRVWRDEQFF.

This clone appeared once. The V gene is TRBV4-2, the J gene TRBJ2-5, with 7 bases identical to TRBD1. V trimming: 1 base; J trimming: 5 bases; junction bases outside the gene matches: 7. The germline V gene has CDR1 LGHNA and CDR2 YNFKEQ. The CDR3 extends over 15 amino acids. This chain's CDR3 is CASSQGTGAGETQYF. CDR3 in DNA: TGTGCCAGCAGCCAAGGTACAGGGGCTGGGGAGACCCAGTACTTC.

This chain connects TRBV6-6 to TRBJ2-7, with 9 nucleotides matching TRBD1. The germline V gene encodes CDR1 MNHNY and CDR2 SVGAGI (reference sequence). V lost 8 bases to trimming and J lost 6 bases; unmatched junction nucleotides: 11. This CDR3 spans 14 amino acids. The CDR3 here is CASGPGTGSPEQYF. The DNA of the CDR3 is TGTGCCAGCGGGCCCGGGACAGGGAGTCCCGAGCAGTACTTC.

For the CDR3, the DNA is TGTGCCAGCAGTTACGGGACTAGCGGGGAGACCCAGTACTTC. Translated: CASSYGTSGETQYF. V gene TRBV6-5 combines with J gene TRBJ2-5; 12 bases align to TRBD2. V lost 2 bases to trimming and J lost 5 bases; unmatched junction nucleotides: 0. The CDR3 length is 14 residues. Looked up from germline, CDR1 is MNHEY and CDR2 is SVGAGI.

The chain's CDR3 is CASSKDGSTEAFF. Written as DNA, the CDR3 is TGCGCCAGCAGCAAGGACGGGTCGACTGAAGCTTTCTTT. The chain is built from TRBV5-1 and TRBJ1-1; D gene uncertain. CDR3 length: 13 residues. With 4 bases removed from V and 5 bases from J, the gap between germline ends came to 12 bases. Germline V gene lookup returns CDR1 SGHRS and CDR2 YFSETQ.

The CDR3: CASSLVLAGDTQYF. The CDR3 coding sequence is TGCGCCAGCAGCTTGGTACTAGCGGGAGACACGCAGTATTTT. The chain uses TRBV5-1 and TRBJ2-3; TRBD2 matches at 11 bases. Unmatched junction bases numbered 3, after V lost 0 bases and J lost 9 bases. The germline V gene has CDR1 SGHRS and CDR2 YFSETQ. The CDR3 runs to 14 residues.

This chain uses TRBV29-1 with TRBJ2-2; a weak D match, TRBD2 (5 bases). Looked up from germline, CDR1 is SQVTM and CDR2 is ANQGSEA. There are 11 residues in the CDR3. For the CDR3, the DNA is TGCAGTGTCGGGAAAACCGGGGAGCTGTTTTTT. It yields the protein CSVGKTGELFF.

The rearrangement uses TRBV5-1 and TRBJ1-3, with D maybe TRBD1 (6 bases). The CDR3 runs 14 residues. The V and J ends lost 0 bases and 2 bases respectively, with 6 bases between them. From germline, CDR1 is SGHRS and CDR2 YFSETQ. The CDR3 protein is CASSLDRAGNTIYF. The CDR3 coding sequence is TGCGCCAGCAGCTTGGACAGGGCTGGAAACACCATATATTTT.

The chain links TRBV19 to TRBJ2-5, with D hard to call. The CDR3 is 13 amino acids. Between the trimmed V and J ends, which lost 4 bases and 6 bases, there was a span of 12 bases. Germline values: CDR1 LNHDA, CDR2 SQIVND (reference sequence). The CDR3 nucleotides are TGTGCCAGTAGTACACTGGGTGTGCAGACCCAGTACTTC. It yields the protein CASSTLGVQTQYF.

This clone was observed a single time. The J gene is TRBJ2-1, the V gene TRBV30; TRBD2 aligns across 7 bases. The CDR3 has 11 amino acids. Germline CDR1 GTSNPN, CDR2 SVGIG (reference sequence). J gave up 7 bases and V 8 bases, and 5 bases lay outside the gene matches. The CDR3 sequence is CARDGGNEQFF. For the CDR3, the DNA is TGTGCCCGAGACGGGGGGAATGAGCAGTTCTTC.

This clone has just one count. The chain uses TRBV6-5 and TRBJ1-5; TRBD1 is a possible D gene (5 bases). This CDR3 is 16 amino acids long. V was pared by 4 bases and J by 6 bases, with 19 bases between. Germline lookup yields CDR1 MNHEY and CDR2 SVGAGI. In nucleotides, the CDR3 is TGTGCCAGCAGTTCGAGCCCCGGGGACGTGGGTCAGCCCCAGCATTTT. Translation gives CASSSSPGDVGQPQHF.

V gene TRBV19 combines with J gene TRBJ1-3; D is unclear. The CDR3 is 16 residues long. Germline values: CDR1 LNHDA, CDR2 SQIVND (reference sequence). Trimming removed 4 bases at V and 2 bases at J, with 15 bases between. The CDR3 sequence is CASSREPPPPGNTIYF. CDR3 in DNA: TGTGCCAGTAGTAGGGAGCCCCCGCCGCCTGGAAACACCATATATTTT.

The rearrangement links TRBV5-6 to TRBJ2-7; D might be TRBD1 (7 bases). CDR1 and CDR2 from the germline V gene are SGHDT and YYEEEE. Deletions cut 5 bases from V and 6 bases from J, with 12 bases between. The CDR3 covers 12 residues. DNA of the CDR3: TGTGCCAGCAGTAACCAGGGGGGCGAGCAGTACTTC. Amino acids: CASSNQGGEQYF.

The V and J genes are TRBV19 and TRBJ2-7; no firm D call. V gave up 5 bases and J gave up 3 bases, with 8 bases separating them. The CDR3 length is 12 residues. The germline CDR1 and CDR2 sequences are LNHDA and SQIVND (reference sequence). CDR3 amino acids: CASSARNYEQYF. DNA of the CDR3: TGTGCCAGTAGTGCTAGAAACTACGAGCAGTACTTC.